The present TCR beta chain was sequenced within a study of graft-versus-host responses after intestinal transplantation. On this clone: Its antigen is currently unknown.

Here immunoSEQ multiplex PCR was the method, and the copy in TCRdb shows in-frame clones only, minus some. The sample consists of 80,000 to 95,000 clones, about 92% of them appearing once. This CDR3 region has 18 residues. Germline lookup yields CDR1 LGHNA and CDR2 YSLEER. V dropped 1 base and J dropped 4; count of bases not matched to a gene: 16. This clonotype was obtained from a human donor who received an intestinal transplant. The V call is TRBV4-3, the J call TRBJ2-7; 7 nucleotides match TRBD2. The sequences come from unstimulated CD8+ T cells sorted from spleen or lymph node cells, collected before intestinal transplant. Here the CDR3 reads CASSQGVAWRGGDYEQYF. The CDR3 DNA follows: TGCGCCAGCAGCCAAGGAGTGGCTTGGCGGGGAGGGGATTACGAGCAGTACTTC.